Listed here are 5 T cell receptor beta chains from one sample, sequenced in a study of cytomegalovirus exposure and HLA in healthy donors. The PCR contained 60 Vbeta and 13 Jbeta primers. Generated by immunoSEQ multiplex PCR, the TCRdb table keeps only in-frame clones and is missing some. The table records over 110,000 clones, about 84% of them present only once. Sequencing input: PBMCs. The origin of the receptors is a woman aged 40 to 49 in good health and CMV-seropositive.

In nucleotides, the CDR3 is TGTGCCAGCAGTTTGTTTGGCGGGACAGGGAAGAGGAGCAATGAGCAGTTCTTC. Translating gives CASSLFGGTGKRSNEQFF. This chain joins TRBV27 and TRBJ2-1; TRBD1 agrees at 9 bases. The CDR3 runs 18 residues. Germline CDR1 and CDR2: MNHEY and SMNVEV (reference sequence). The trim removed 3 bases at V and 6 bases at J, leaving 15 bases unmatched.

The rearrangement uses TRBV6-1 and TRBJ2-5; 11 bases are shared with TRBD1. The CDR3 has 14 amino acids. With V trimmed by 6 bases and J by 4 bases, 4 bases remained unmatched. Per the germline V gene, CDR1 is MNHNS and CDR2 is SASEGT. The chain's CDR3 is CASSEDRGRETQYF. CDR3 nucleotides: TGTGCCAGCAGCGAGGACAGGGGGCGAGAGACCCAGTACTTC.

The chain employs TRBV6-6 and TRBJ2-1; 7 bases map to TRBD2. The CDR3 runs to 13 residues. In germline, CDR1 is MNHNY, CDR2 SVGAGI (reference sequence). Trimming at V came to 4 bases and at J to 9 bases, leaving 6 bases not matched to a gene. The CDR3 nucleotides are TGTGCCAGCAGTTCGGCGGAGCGGGGTGAGCAGTTCTTC. It specifies CASSSAERGEQFF.

The chain recombines TRBV9 with TRBJ2-7; 9 nucleotides agree with TRBD1. There are 14 residues in the CDR3. Germline CDR1 is SGDLS and CDR2 is YYNGEE. The J segment lost 4 bases and the V segment lost 4 bases, leaving 6 bases of the junction unmatched. The CDR3 loop is CASSLGQGIYEQYF. Here the CDR3 DNA reads TGTGCCAGCAGCCTGGGACAGGGCATTTACGAGCAGTACTTC.

This chain connects TRBV4-2 to TRBJ2-5; no clear D gene. Germline CDR1 LGHNA, CDR2 YNFKEQ. The CDR3 is 14 residues long. V was clipped by 0 bases and J by 3 bases, with 8 bases between them. The CDR3 DNA follows: TGTGCCAGCAGCCAAGAGCAACAGAAAGAGACCCAGTACTTC. This encodes CASSQEQQKETQYF.